This note documents a single TCR beta chain sequence. Its antigen remains unknown. This sample is drawn from a study of siplizumab effects on memory and regulatory T cells. TCRdb's table, derived via immunoSEQ multiplex PCR, lists solely in-frame clones and lacks some. The sample holds 90,000 to 120,000 clones, 94% seen once. Whole-study findings and limits: The majority of clones, roughly 80-97% of proliferating CD4+ or CD8+ clones, lacked an assignable naive or memory phenotype. The naive T cell population seemed more diverse than memory cells and seemed a major contributor to the alloresponse. Unstimulated subsets accounted for the mapping of only a minor share of the clones that were alloreactive.

The sequence was collected from a human donor in good health. Sequenced input: Tregs sorted from blood.

CDR3 sequence reads: CASSLEGARVETQYF. DNA for the CDR3: TGTGCCAGCAGTTTAGAGGGGGCGAGAGTTGAGACCCAGTACTTC. V gene TRBV27 combines with J gene TRBJ2-5, with 7 bases that match TRBD1. This CDR3 has 15 residues. The V and J ends lost 2 bases and 5 bases, in that order; junction bases with no gene match: 8. CDR1 is MNHEY, CDR2 SMNVEV, per germline (reference sequence).